These 19 T cell receptor beta chains originate from one sample sequenced in a study of blood T cell repertoires in COVID-19. Only in-frame clones appear in the TCRdb table, and some are missing; sequencing was by immunoSEQ multiplex PCR. The repertoire includes roughly 200,000 clones, around 75% of them detected once, and 5.5% to 7% sits in the top ten. Sequenced input: peripheral blood. These receptors originate from a woman between 35 and 50 years old with COVID-19, enrolled during active disease.

The rearrangement uses TRBV6-6 and TRBJ2-2; 9 bases line up with TRBD1. This CDR3 is 15 amino acids long. V dropped 0 bases and J dropped 6; count of bases not matched to a gene: 2. The germline gives CDR1 MNHNY, CDR2 SVGAGI (reference sequence). CDR3 DNA sequence: TGTGCCAGCAGTTACTCGGGACAGGGCCCCGGGGAGCTGTTTTTT. Amino acid sequence: CASSYSGQGPGELFF.

This chain links TRBV5-1 with TRBJ1-4; possible D gene TRBD1, 6 bases. Trimming stripped 7 bases from V and 6 bases from J, with 13 bases between. Germline V gene lookup returns CDR1 SGHRS and CDR2 YFSETQ. The CDR3 has 13 residues. CDR3 nucleotides: TGCGCCAGCCAAAGGGGGTTTGATGAAAAACTGTTTTTT. Translated, it gives CASQRGFDEKLFF.

The chain recombines TRBV7-7 with TRBJ2-2; possibly TRBD2 for D (5 bases). Germline loops: CDR1 SSHAT, CDR2 FNYEAQ (reference sequence). The CDR3 spans 14 residues. V lost 5 bases and J 7 bases, leaving 14 bases between the germline ends. The CDR3 DNA is TGTGCCAGCAGCGCACGCAGCGGAGACGGGGAGCTGTTTTTT. Translation gives CASSARSGDGELFF.

This sequence joins TRBV19 and TRBJ1-2; no reliable D call. Deletions cut 3 bases from V and 8 bases from J, with 13 bases between. CDR3 size: 13 residues. Germline assignment: CDR1 LNHDA and CDR2 SQIVND (reference sequence). CDR3 sequence (DNA): TGTGCCAGTAGTATCGTTCACAGAACCGGCTACACCTTC. Protein: CASSIVHRTGYTF.

The CDR3 sequence is CASSEGASTAGEKLFF. CDR3 bases: TGCGCCAGCAGCGAGGGTGCGTCGACCGCGGGTGAAAAACTGTTTTTT. The chain uses TRBV5-1 and TRBJ1-4; D remains ambiguous. The CDR3 runs 16 residues. Germline V gene sequence: CDR1 SGHRS, CDR2 YFSETQ. V was cut by 4 bases and J by 7 bases, with 20 bases left in between.

This chain joins TRBV7-9 and TRBJ1-5, with D possibly matching TRBD1 (5 bases). The CDR3 is 18 residues long. In germline, CDR1 is SEHNR, CDR2 FQNEAQ (reference sequence). V was shortened by 0 bases and J by 7 bases, with 22 bases between the two germline ends. In DNA, the CDR3 is TGTGCCAGCAGCTTAGCCCTTCGGGGCAGAGGGGAGGAACAGCCCCAGCATTTT. It is translated as CASSLALRGRGEEQPQHF.

The count of this clone is one. This chain connects TRBV5-1 to TRBJ2-3, with D hard to call. The CDR3 is 12 residues long. The V gene lost 3 bases and the J gene lost 0 bases, with 2 bases spanning the gap. Germline assignment: CDR1 SGHRS and CDR2 YFSETQ. The CDR3 DNA is TGCGCCAGCAGCTCTAGCACAGATACGCAGTATTTT. Amino acids: CASSSSTDTQYF.

The chain has TRBV5-1 and TRBJ2-7, with 7 bases that match TRBD1. The length of the CDR3 is 14 residues. Trimming at V came to 3 bases and at J to 2 bases, leaving 5 bases not matched to a gene. Germline CDR1 reads SGHRS; CDR2 reads YFSETQ. CDR3 sequence (DNA): TGCGCCAGCAGCTACGGACAGGCCGCCTACGAGCAGTACTTC. Residues: CASSYGQAAYEQYF. The full variable domain, in which reference TRBV5-1 and TRBJ2-7 provide the parts outside the CDR3, is KAGVTQTPRYLIKTRGQQVTLSCSPISGHRSVSWYQQTPGQGLQFLFEYFSETQRNKGNFPGRFSGRQFSNSRSEMNVSTLELGDSALYLCASSYGQAAYEQYFGPGTRLTVT.

The DNA for the CDR3 is TGTGCCATCAATATAGGGGCCATGGACCCTGGAAACACCATATATTTT. Its translation is CAINIGAMDPGNTIYF. V usage is TRBV24-1 and J usage is TRBJ1-3; maybe TRBD1 (5 bases). Trimming removed 11 bases from V and 2 bases from J, with 21 bases in between. There are 16 residues in the CDR3. Germline V gene lookup returns CDR1 KGHDR and CDR2 SFDVKD.

The J gene is TRBJ2-1, the V gene TRBV7-2; a weak D match, TRBD2 (6 bases). Trimming pared 5 bases from V and 8 bases from J, leaving 19 bases between. This CDR3 has 15 residues. In germline, CDR1 is SGHTA, CDR2 FQGNSA. Here the CDR3 reads CASSLSPLAGDEQFF. Written as DNA, the CDR3 is TGTGCCAGCAGCCTCTCCCCACTAGCCGGCGATGAGCAGTTCTTC.

The chain recombines TRBV6-1 with TRBJ2-7; 7 nucleotides match TRBD1. This CDR3 spans 14 amino acids. The germline gives CDR1 MNHNS, CDR2 SASEGT. Trimming removed 3 bases from V and 3 bases from J; junction bases left unmatched: 5. CDR3 in DNA: TGTGCCAGCAGTGAGGGACAGTGGTACTACGAGCAGTACTTC. It specifies CASSEGQWYYEQYF.

The V and J genes are TRBV7-2 and TRBJ1-1; D remains ambiguous. Per the germline V gene, CDR1 is SGHTA and CDR2 is FQGNSA. CDR3 size: 12 residues. V was shortened by 5 bases and J by 6 bases, with 10 bases between the two germline ends. CDR3 sequence: CASSRGLAEAFF. CDR3 DNA: TGTGCCAGCAGCCGGGGTCTCGCTGAAGCTTTCTTT.

The rearrangement joins TRBV18 to TRBJ2-3, with D perhaps matching TRBD1 (5 bases). This CDR3 is built from 14 residues. With 5 bases removed from V and 2 bases from J, the gap between germline ends came to 11 bases. Germline V gives CDR1 KGHSH, CDR2 LQKENI. For the CDR3, the DNA is TGTGCCAGCTCATTACAGGACCTCACAGATACGCAGTATTTT. Translation: CASSLQDLTDTQYF.

The genes are TRBV4-1 and TRBJ2-7, with D tentatively TRBD1 (6 bases). Per germline, CDR1 MGHRA and CDR2 YSYEKL. The CDR3 has 13 residues. V lost 4 bases and J 5 bases, leaving 12 bases between the germline ends. CDR3 sequence reads: CASSLTGRNEQYF. The CDR3 nucleotides read TGCGCCAGCAGCCTTACAGGGAGAAACGAGCAGTACTTC.

The chain recombines TRBV5-4 with TRBJ1-2; no reliable D call. Trimming took 3 bases from V and 0 from J, leaving 9 bases between them. In germline, CDR1 is SGHNT, CDR2 YYREEE (reference sequence). The CDR3 loop spans 14 amino acids. CDR3 in DNA: TGTGCCAGCAGCTACGCGGGCTCTAACTATGGCTACACCTTC. Protein sequence: CASSYAGSNYGYTF.

V gene TRBV7-9 combines with J gene TRBJ2-1, with 12 positions matching TRBD2. The CDR3 runs 16 residues. The germline gives CDR1 SEHNR, CDR2 FQNEAQ (reference sequence). V trimming: 5 bases; J trimming: 1 base; junction bases outside the gene matches: 3. CDR3 loop: CASSSTSGRSYNEQFF. The CDR3 DNA sequence: TGTGCCAGCAGCAGCACTAGCGGGAGGTCCTACAATGAGCAGTTCTTC.

The chain couples TRBV7-6 to TRBJ2-2, with TRBD2 identical over 11 bases. Germline loops: CDR1 SGHVS, CDR2 FNYEAQ. With V trimmed by 5 bases and J by 4 bases, 6 bases remained unmatched. The CDR3 has 16 amino acids. The DNA of the CDR3 is TGTGCCAGCAGCCCAGGACTAGCGGGCCTCACCGGGGAGCTGTTTTTT. It yields the protein CASSPGLAGLTGELFF.

This clone was found a few times. This chain joins TRBV7-2 and TRBJ2-7, with no clear D. This CDR3 region has 13 residues. Per germline, CDR1 SGHTA and CDR2 FQGNSA. The V end lost 4 bases, the J end lost 0 bases, and 7 bases lay between the germline ends. CDR3 nucleotides: TGTGCCAGCAGCTCCCGGAGCTCCTACGAGCAGTACTTC. It yields the protein CASSSRSSYEQYF.

The CDR3 protein is CASSAGIHYNEQFF. CDR3 coding DNA: TGTGCCAGCAGCGCCGGGATCCACTACAATGAGCAGTTCTTC. The chain employs TRBV9 and TRBJ2-1, with D tentatively TRBD2 (5 bases). Trimming pared 3 bases from V and 3 bases from J, leaving 10 bases between. The germline gives CDR1 SGDLS, CDR2 YYNGEE. This CDR3 is built from 14 residues.